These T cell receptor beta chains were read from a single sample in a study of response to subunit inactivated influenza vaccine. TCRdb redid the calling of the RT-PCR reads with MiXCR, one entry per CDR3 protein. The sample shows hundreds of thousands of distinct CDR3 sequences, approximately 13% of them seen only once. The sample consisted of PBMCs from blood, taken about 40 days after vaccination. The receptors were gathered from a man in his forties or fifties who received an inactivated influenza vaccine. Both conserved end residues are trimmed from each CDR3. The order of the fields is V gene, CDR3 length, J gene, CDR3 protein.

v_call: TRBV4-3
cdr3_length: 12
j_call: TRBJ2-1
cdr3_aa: ASSGGGVHNEQF

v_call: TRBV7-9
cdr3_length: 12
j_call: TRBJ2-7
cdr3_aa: ASSLAEVSYEQY

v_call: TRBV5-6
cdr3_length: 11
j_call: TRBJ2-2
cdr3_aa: ASSSRQTGELF

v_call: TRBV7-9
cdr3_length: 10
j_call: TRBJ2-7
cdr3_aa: ASSSHPYEQY

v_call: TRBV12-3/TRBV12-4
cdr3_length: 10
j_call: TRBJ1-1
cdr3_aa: ASSLKAPKAF

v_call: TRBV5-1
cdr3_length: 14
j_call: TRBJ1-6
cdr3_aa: ASSLDTAASNSPLH

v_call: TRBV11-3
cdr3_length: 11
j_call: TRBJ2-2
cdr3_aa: ASSVDRWRELF

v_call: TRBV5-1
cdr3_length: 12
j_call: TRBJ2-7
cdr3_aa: ASSLGDLTYEQY

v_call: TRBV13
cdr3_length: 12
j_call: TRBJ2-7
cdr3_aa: ASSWGTGGSEQY

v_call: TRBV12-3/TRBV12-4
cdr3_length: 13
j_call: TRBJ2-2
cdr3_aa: ASRPPPTGAGELF

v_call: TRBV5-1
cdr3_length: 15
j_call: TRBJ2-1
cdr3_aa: ASSLGVASGGSQEQF

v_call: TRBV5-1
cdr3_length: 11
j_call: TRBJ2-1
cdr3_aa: ASSLIQVNEQF

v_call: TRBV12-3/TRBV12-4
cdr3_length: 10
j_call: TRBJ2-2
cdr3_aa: ASSRDRGELF

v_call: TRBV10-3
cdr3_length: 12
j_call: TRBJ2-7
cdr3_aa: ATEARGRSYEQY

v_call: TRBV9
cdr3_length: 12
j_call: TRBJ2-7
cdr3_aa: ASSAGLGIYEQY

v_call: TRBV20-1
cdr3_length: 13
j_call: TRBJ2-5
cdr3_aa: SAREGGLAGGAQY

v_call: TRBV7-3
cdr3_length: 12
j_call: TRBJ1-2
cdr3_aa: ASSPGPANYGYT

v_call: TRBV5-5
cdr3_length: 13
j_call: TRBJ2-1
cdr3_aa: ASSPGQGAMREQF

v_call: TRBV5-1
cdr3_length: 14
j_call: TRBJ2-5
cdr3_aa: ASSTGYGTVQETQY